These 2 T cell receptor beta chains were sequenced from one sample in a study of CD4 T cells in relation to SARS-CoV-2 and coronaviruses. The antigens these receptors bind are not known. Assay: immunoSEQ multiplex PCR; the TCRdb copy retains only in-frame clones and omits some. Among about 43,000 clones listed, around 80% were seen once. Source material: naive CD4+ T cells from PBMCs, cultured in vitro. Subset given: naive CD4+ T cells isolated by negative enrichment. The receptors were gathered from an adult with COVID-19.

This clone showed up just a few times. The rearrangement joins TRBV5-4 to TRBJ1-5; D is ambiguous. The CDR3 runs to 15 residues. CDR1 is SGHNT, CDR2 YYREEE, per germline (reference sequence). The V end was cut by 4 bases, the J end by 4 bases, with 15 bases between. In DNA form, the CDR3 reads TGTGCCAGCAGCGTGGACTTAAGACCTAATCAGCCCCAGCATTTT. It specifies CASSVDLRPNQPQHF.

A single count supports this clone. The CDR3 DNA reads as TGTGCCAGCAGTTTGGCGGGAGGGCCTTTGGAGCAGTTCTTC. This gives the protein CASSLAGGPLEQFF. V is TRBV28 and J is TRBJ2-1; 9 nucleotides match TRBD2. V shed 3 bases, J shed 10 bases, and the junction held 7 bases outside the gene matches. Germline V gene data show CDR1 as MDHEN and CDR2 as SYDVKM. This CDR3 contains 14 residues.